The clone carrying this T cell receptor beta chain was recorded only once. The data derive from a study of blood T cell repertoires in COVID-19. At the level of the study: The study drew acute and convalescent COVID-19 samples from the United States, Italy and Spain. PBMCs, B-cell-depleted T cells, or T cells were the source of the cDNA or gDNA that made up the material.

The CDR3 length is 13 residues. Germline CDR1 is GTSNPN and CDR2 is SVGIG (reference sequence). Trimming took 6 bases from V and 4 from J; bases not matched to a gene: 7. Recruits, aged about 18 to 90 years, lived in 24 US areas. The data were produced by immunoSEQ multiplex PCR, yet TCRdb's version contains in-frame clones alone and is incomplete. Of 250,000 or so clones listed, about 83% are singletons. Sequencing input: PBMCs or T cells enriched from blood (not recorded which). The TCR was taken from a woman in her thirties or forties who had been exposed to COVID-19. The chain links TRBV30 to TRBJ2-7, with TRBD1 matching over 9 bases. The CDR3: CACGTGWPYEQYF. The CDR3 DNA follows: TGTGCCTGCGGGACAGGGTGGCCATACGAGCAGTACTTC.